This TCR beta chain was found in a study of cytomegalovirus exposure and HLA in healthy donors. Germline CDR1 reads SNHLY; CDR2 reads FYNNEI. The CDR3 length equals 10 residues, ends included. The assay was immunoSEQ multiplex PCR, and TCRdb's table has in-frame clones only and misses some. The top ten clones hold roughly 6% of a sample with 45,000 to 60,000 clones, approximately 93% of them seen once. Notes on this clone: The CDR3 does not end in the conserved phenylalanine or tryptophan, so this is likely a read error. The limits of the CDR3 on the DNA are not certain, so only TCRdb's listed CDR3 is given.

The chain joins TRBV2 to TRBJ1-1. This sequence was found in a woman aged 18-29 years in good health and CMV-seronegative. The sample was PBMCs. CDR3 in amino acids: CASSIKGLIY.